A selection of T cell receptor beta chains follows, all from one sample in a study of shared clonotypes between healthy human individuals. The method was immunoSEQ multiplex PCR; TCRdb's version includes in-frame clones alone and lacks a portion of them. The table includes millions of clones, approximately 95% detected once. The source material was naive CD4+ T cells from PBMCs. These receptor sequences come from a man in his late teens or twenties in good health. Some clones in this sample may be carry-over from other donors' samples. Both conserved end residues are part of each CDR3. D genes are given only for firm matches. The size field is filled for only some rows; it gives once, few, many or a size class.

CDR3aa: CASSLTGSQGPLGGYTF
CDR3nt: TGTGCCAGCAGTTTAACGGGATCACAGGGCCCTCTTGGTGGCTACACCTTC
v_gene: TRBV28
abundance: -
j_gene: TRBJ1-2
d_gene: -

CDR3aa: CASSQDRSYQETQYF
CDR3nt: TGCGCCAGCAGCCAAGATCGTAGTTACCAAGAGACCCAGTACTTC
v_gene: TRBV4-1
abundance: -
j_gene: TRBJ2-5
d_gene: -

CDR3aa: CASSSGPLENNEQFF
CDR3nt: TGTGCCAGCAGCTCGGGGCCCCTAGAAAACAATGAGCAGTTCTTC
v_gene: TRBV5-4
abundance: -
j_gene: TRBJ2-1
d_gene: -

CDR3aa: CASSGMTSGSSTDTQYF
CDR3nt: TGTGCCAGCAGCGGGATGACTAGCGGCTCTAGCACAGATACGCAGTATTTT
v_gene: TRBV9
abundance: -
j_gene: TRBJ2-3
d_gene: TRBD2

CDR3aa: CASSKASLGGPAKNIQYF
CDR3nt: TGTGCCAGCAGCAAAGCAAGTTTAGGGGGTCCGGCCAAAAACATTCAGTACTTC
v_gene: TRBV21-1
abundance: -
j_gene: TRBJ2-4
d_gene: -

CDR3aa: CASSFGWTMNTEAFF
CDR3nt: TGTGCCAGCAGTTTCGGGTGGACCATGAACACTGAAGCTTTCTTT
v_gene: TRBV28
abundance: -
j_gene: TRBJ1-1
d_gene: -

CDR3aa: CASSRLYPPYNEQFF
CDR3nt: TGTGCCAGCAGCCGCCTCTACCCTCCCTACAATGAGCAGTTCTTC
v_gene: TRBV6-5
abundance: -
j_gene: TRBJ2-1
d_gene: -

CDR3aa: CASSFSAPRGETQYF
CDR3nt: TGCGCCAGCAGCTTCTCGGCTCCCCGGGGGGAGACCCAGTACTTC
v_gene: TRBV5-1
abundance: -
j_gene: TRBJ2-5
d_gene: -

CDR3aa: CASSPGGGTTDTQYF
CDR3nt: TGTGCCAGCAGCCCCGGAGGGGGTACGACAGATACGCAGTATTTT
v_gene: TRBV7-3
abundance: -
j_gene: TRBJ2-3
d_gene: -

CDR3aa: CASSPFSTGGRVEQYF
CDR3nt: TGTGCCAGCAGCCCGTTTAGTACCGGCGGCAGGGTCGAGCAGTACTTC
v_gene: TRBV28
abundance: -
j_gene: TRBJ2-7
d_gene: -

CDR3aa: CASSLQGANTNYEQYF
CDR3nt: TGTGCCAGCAGTTTACAAGGGGCCAATACCAACTACGAGCAGTACTTC
v_gene: TRBV27
abundance: once
j_gene: TRBJ2-7
d_gene: -

CDR3aa: CASTLPGLETQYF
CDR3nt: TGTGCCAGCACCCTTCCAGGGCTGGAGACCCAGTACTTC
v_gene: TRBV2
abundance: -
j_gene: TRBJ2-5
d_gene: -